Listed here is a single TCR beta chain. What it binds is not known. Some clones are missing from TCRdb's copy, which holds only in-frame ones; the method was immunoSEQ multiplex PCR. The sample consists of tens of thousands of clones, more than 65% of them appearing once. The entry originates in a study of T cell clones after liver transplantation. Background on the study: As an antigen-independent comparator, third-party-reactive TCRbeta sequences came from pre-transplant mixed lymphocyte reactions. Draws occurred before transplant, before withdrawal, and after complete or failed withdrawal. HCV positivity affected three of eight recipients; the rest lacked autoimmune or viral indications. Overall study results and limits: In two subjects, few donor cells limited the measurable donor-reactive repertoire.

This CDR3 contains 16 residues. CDR1 and CDR2 (germline): SGHTA, FQGNSA. V lost 4 bases, J lost 0 bases, and 13 bases lay in between. This TCR was sampled from a human patient who received a liver transplant. Some T cells may trace back to the graft donor. Sequenced here: CD8+ T cells from blood, sampled more than 53 months after liver transplant. J is TRBJ1-3 and V is TRBV7-2, with D possibly being TRBD1 (5 bases). The CDR3 loop is CASSSMGLISGNTIYF. In nucleotides, the CDR3 is TGTGCCAGCAGCTCTATGGGACTGATCTCTGGAAACACCATATATTTT. Full variable domain (outside the CDR3, taken from reference TRBV7-2 and TRBJ1-3): GAGVSQSPSNKVTEKGKDVELRCDPISGHTALYWYRQSLGQGLEFLIYFQGNSAPDKSGLPSDRFSAERTGGSVSTLTIQRTQQEDSAVYLCASSSMGLISGNTIYFGEGSWLTVV.